The rows below give T cell receptor beta chains drawn from one sample of a study of cytomegalovirus exposure and HLA in healthy donors. Sequenced by immunoSEQ multiplex PCR; TCRdb stores in-frame clones only, minus some. The data contain 150,000 to 160,000 clones, 80% to 90% of them singletons. The sample was PBMCs. All receptors derive from a man between 18 and 29 years old in good health and CMV-seropositive. CDR3s include the opening cysteine and the closing phenylalanine or tryptophan. The D gene is left open where the match is weak. Only part of the rows carry a size: once, few, many, or a class if the clone is expanded.

size	D	V	J	DNA	CDR3
once	TRBD1	TRBV28	TRBJ1-1	TGTGCCAGCAGTAAGGGACAGGGGTTCACTGAAGCTTTCTTT	CASSKGQGFTEAFF
.	.	TRBV5-3	TRBJ1-1	TGTGCCAGAAGCTTGGGGAGGAACACTGAAGCTTTCTTT	CARSLGRNTEAFF
.	.	TRBV6-1	TRBJ1-2	TGTGCCAGCAGTGACTTTCAGTCTGATACAGGATTGAACTATGGCTACACCTTC	CASSDFQSDTGLNYGYTF
.	TRBD1	TRBV5-6	TRBJ1-3	TGTGCCAGCACTACAGGGGTCTCAGGAAACACCATATATTTT	CASTTGVSGNTIYF
.	.	TRBV9	TRBJ1-6	TGTGCCAGCAGCCCAGGGAATTCACCCCTCCACTTT	CASSPGNSPLHF
once	TRBD1	TRBV30	TRBJ1-1	TGTGCCTGGAGCTCTCCCTTACAGGGGGCAGGGACTGAAGCTTTCTTT	CAWSSPLQGAGTEAFF
.	TRBD2	TRBV7-2	TRBJ2-1	TGTGCCAGCAGCTCAGGGACTAGCGGGTCAACCTACAATGAGCAGTTCTTC	CASSSGTSGSTYNEQFF
.	.	TRBV7-9	TRBJ1-5	TGTGCCAGCAGCCCCTTGGCGGGGGGCAATCAGCCCCAGCATTTT	CASSPLAGGNQPQHF
.	.	TRBV7-9	TRBJ1-6	TGTGCCAGCAGCTTAGCAAGTACAGGGTTGTCACCCCTCCACTTT	CASSLASTGLSPLHF
.	.	TRBV6-1	TRBJ1-3	TGTGCCAGCAGGGTAGACAGTGGAGTCGGAAACACCATATATTTT	CASRVDSGVGNTIYF
.	TRBD2	TRBV2	TRBJ2-7	TGTGCCAGCAGCGCGAGACGACTAGCGGGAGCTGTGGAGCAGTACTTC	CASSARRLAGAVEQYF
.	TRBD2	TRBV9	TRBJ2-1	TGTGCCAGCAGCAATAGCGGGGGGGCCTACAATGAGCAGTTCTTC	CASSNSGGAYNEQFF
.	TRBD1	TRBV30	TRBJ2-1	TGTGCCTGGAGTGGGGACAGGGTTAGCGGTCGCTCCTACAATGAGCAGTTCTTC	CAWSGDRVSGRSYNEQFF
.	.	TRBV19	TRBJ1-1	TGTGCCAGTAGTATAGTGGCCTTATACCCGCTGAACACTGAAGCTTTCTTT	CASSIVALYPLNTEAFF
.	TRBD1	TRBV5-4	TRBJ1-3	TGTGCCAGCAGCCCGAGTCCAGGGGGAGGAAACACCATATATTTT	CASSPSPGGGNTIYF
.	TRBD1	TRBV27	TRBJ1-4	TGTGCCAGCAGTCCCAGGACAGGATCTCCAGAAAAACTGTTTTTT	CASSPRTGSPEKLFF
.	.	TRBV29-1	TRBJ1-2	TGCAGCGTTGAGGGGGCGCGTGGGGGCTACACCTTC	CSVEGARGGYTF
.	.	TRBV29-1	TRBJ2-7	TGCAGCGTTGTGTATGGGGACACCTCCTACGAGCAGTACTTC	CSVVYGDTSYEQYF
.	.	TRBV6-5	TRBJ1-1	TGTGCCAGCAGTTACTCCAGGGTTACTGAAGCTTTCTTT	CASSYSRVTEAFF
.	TRBD1	TRBV4-1	TRBJ2-7	TGCGCCAGCAGCCAAGCCCTTGACAGGGGCTACGAGCAGTACTTC	CASSQALDRGYEQYF
few	.	TRBV11-2	TRBJ1-5	TGTGCCAGCAGCTTAGTGTCGGTGTATCAGCCCCAGCATTTT	CASSLVSVYQPQHF
.	TRBD1	TRBV4-3	TRBJ2-1	TGCGCCAGCAGCCCCGGGACAGGGTATGATGAGCAGTTCTTC	CASSPGTGYDEQFF
.	.	TRBV29-1	TRBJ1-1	TGCAGCGTAGCGCGTATGGTCACTGAAGCTTTCTTT	CSVARMVTEAFF
.	.	TRBV29-1	TRBJ2-7	TGCAGCGTGTTAGACAGGAGAGAAAGCTCCTACGAGCAGTACTTC	CSVLDRRESSYEQYF
.	TRBD1	TRBV4-1	TRBJ2-7	TGCGCCAGCAGCCAGGGGACAGGGTCTGACGAGCAGTACTTC	CASSQGTGSDEQYF
.	TRBD1	TRBV27	TRBJ1-5	TGTGCCACCGGGGACAGCTTCAATCAGCCCCAGCATTTT	CATGDSFNQPQHF
few	TRBD1	TRBV30	TRBJ1-2	TGTGCCTGGACCTCACAGGGGGACTATGGCTACACCTTC	CAWTSQGDYGYTF
.	.	TRBV6-1	TRBJ2-7	TGTGCCAGCAGTGGTCGCGGGCACTCCTACGAGCAGTACTTC	CASSGRGHSYEQYF
.	TRBD1	TRBV7-9	TRBJ1-2	TGTGCCAGCAGCCGGGACAGTAACTATGGCTACACCTTC	CASSRDSNYGYTF
.	TRBD1	TRBV11-1	TRBJ2-1	TGTGCCAGCAGCTATGGGTCCCCGGGACAGGGTTACAATGAGCAGTTCTTC	CASSYGSPGQGYNEQFF
.	TRBD2	TRBV7-9	TRBJ2-3	TGTGCCAGCAGCGCGACTAGCGGGGTCACAGATACGCAGTATTTT	CASSATSGVTDTQYF
.	TRBD1	TRBV18	TRBJ1-1	TGTGCCAGCTCACCCGCGGCCAGGGGGCTGGACACTGAAGCTTTCTTT	CASSPAARGLDTEAFF
.	.	TRBV5-6	TRBJ2-4	TGTGCCAGCAGCTTGAGGGGGTCGGGAAACATTCAGTACTTC	CASSLRGSGNIQYF
.	.	TRBV5-1	TRBJ1-1	TGCGCCAGCAGCTTTGGGGCAGATGAAGCTTTCTTT	CASSFGADEAFF
.	TRBD1	TRBV19	TRBJ1-1	TGTGCCAGTATCGGACAGGGGATTTTGAACACTGAAGCTTTCTTT	CASIGQGILNTEAFF
.	.	TRBV5-1	TRBJ2-1	TGCGCCAGCAGCTTTGGACAGAACTACAATGAGCAGTTCTTC	CASSFGQNYNEQFF
.	TRBD1	TRBV13	TRBJ1-2	TGTGCCAGCAGCGCCGGACAGGGGGCTAACTATGGCTACACCTTC	CASSAGQGANYGYTF
.	TRBD1	TRBV19	TRBJ2-1	TGTGCCAGTAGTGCCGGGTTGAGGACAGGGGTCTACAATGAGCAGTTCTTC	CASSAGLRTGVYNEQFF
.	.	TRBV7-2	TRBJ2-7	TGTGCCAGCAGCTTAGGACAGGCGACCTACGAGCAGTACTTC	CASSLGQATYEQYF
once	TRBD2	TRBV5-1	TRBJ2-3	TGCGCCAGCAGCTCAATAGCGGGGGGGACCGATACGCAGTATTTT	CASSSIAGGTDTQYF
.	TRBD1	TRBV27	TRBJ2-7	TGTGCCAGCAGTTTGCAGGGGGCGTTAGGGGAGCAGTACTTC	CASSLQGALGEQYF
.	TRBD1	TRBV7-2	TRBJ1-2	TGTGCCAGCAGCACAGGGGGGACGGGGGCGCATGGCTACACCTTC	CASSTGGTGAHGYTF
.	.	TRBV2	TRBJ2-7	TGTGCCAGCACTCCCAGGGCCATATCCTACGAGCAGTACTTC	CASTPRAISYEQYF
.	.	TRBV2	TRBJ2-1	TGTGCCACCCACTACGCGTTTTCCTACAATGAGCAGTTCTTC	CATHYAFSYNEQFF
.	.	TRBV12-2	TRBJ2-1	TGTGCAAGTCGCTTAGCCCTGTCGGGGAATGAGCAGTTCTTC	CASRLALSGNEQFF
.	TRBD2	TRBV5-1	TRBJ2-1	TGCGCCAGCAGGCCGGCCGGGGGAGGGATGGATGAGCAGTTCTTC	CASRPAGGGMDEQFF
.	.	TRBV7-2	TRBJ1-2	TGTGCCAGCAGCTTCTATCCGGGGAACTATGGCTACACCTTC	CASSFYPGNYGYTF
.	TRBD1	TRBV5-1	TRBJ2-5	TGCGCCAGCAGTCGCTCAACCGCAGGGGGCGGCAGGGAGACCCAGTACTTC	CASSRSTAGGGRETQYF
.	TRBD1	TRBV18	TRBJ1-1	TGTGCCAGCTCGCTACAGGGGGCGACTGAAGCTTTCTTT	CASSLQGATEAFF
.	TRBD2	TRBV4-3	TRBJ2-1	TGCGCCAGCAGCCAAGACAGGGAGGGCTACAATGAGCAGTTCTTC	CASSQDREGYNEQFF
.	.	TRBV11-2	TRBJ2-5	TGTGCCAGCAGCCGGGTCTTCGCCGGAGAGACCCAGTACTTC	CASSRVFAGETQYF
.	TRBD1	TRBV4-3	TRBJ2-7	TGCGCCAGCAGCCTGCGGACAGGGGGCTGGTACGAGCAGTACTTC	CASSLRTGGWYEQYF